The 18 T cell receptor beta chains below come from one sample, sequenced in a study of blood T cell repertoires in COVID-19 (dated by TCRdb to between 2020 and 2021). Libraries were made using the immunoSEQ multiplex PCR assay. Imported from immuneACCESS, the table was reduced by TCRdb to in-frame sequences with V and J called. These copies leave out some clones; in studies compared against another copy, an unresolved V gene accounts for under half, and the cause of the remainder is not known. The sample records 150,000 or so clones, 70% to 85% of which are singletons. The top ten hold around 28% of the sample. The material sequenced was peripheral blood. All receptors come from a woman aged 60-75 years with acute or convalescent COVID-19.

The genes are TRBV11-3 and TRBJ1-3; possible D gene TRBD1, 6 bases. With 0 bases removed from V and 4 bases from J, the gap between germline ends came to 13 bases. The CDR3 runs to 16 residues. Germline loops: CDR1 SGHNT, CDR2 YENEEA. CDR3 DNA sequence: TGTGCCAGCAGCTTAGAGTGGACAGTCCTAGGAAACACCATATATTTT. Translating it yields CASSLEWTVLGNTIYF.

The rearrangement uses TRBV11-2 and TRBJ1-2; no definite D call. CDR3 length: 14 amino acids. V lost 2 bases and J 0 bases, leaving 7 bases between the germline ends. Germline CDR1 SGHAT, CDR2 FQNNGV. The CDR3 coding sequence is TGTGCCAGCAGCTTATCCTCTACTAACTATGGCTACACCTTC. This codes for CASSLSSTNYGYTF.

V gene TRBV23-1 combines with J gene TRBJ1-2; 7 bases fit TRBD1. TRBV23-1 is sorted into the ORF group, with uncertain function. After removal of 3 bases from V and 2 bases from J, the junction contained 15 bases not matched to a gene. CDR3 length equals 18 residues. The CDR3 is CASSQSKLKTGSNYGYTF. CDR3 coding DNA: TGCGCCAGCAGTCAGTCCAAGCTTAAGACAGGGTCAAACTATGGCTACACCTTC.

The V gene is TRBV10-1, the J gene TRBJ2-5; unclear D gene. Trimming left V 3 bases short and J 4 bases short, with 15 bases between. This CDR3 is 15 amino acids long. In germline, CDR1 is WNHNN, CDR2 SYGVQD (reference sequence). The chain's CDR3 is CASSDTVGARETQYF. The CDR3 coding sequence is TGCGCCAGCAGTGATACGGTTGGAGCAAGAGAGACCCAGTACTTC.

Remarks on this clone: The junction and the germline gene differ at one end; a read error may be behind it. This rearrangement joins TRBV7-7 to TRBJ1-1, with unresolved D. The length of the CDR3 is 13 residues. The germline V gene has CDR1 SSHAT and CDR2 FNYEAQ (reference sequence). The CDR3 protein is CASSLGWESEAFF. CDR3 bases: TGTGCTAGCAGCTTGGGGTGGGAGAGTGAAGCTTTCTTT.

CDR3 coding DNA: TGTGCCAGCAACCCCGAGGAAAACTATGGCTACACCTTC. This gives the protein CASNPEENYGYTF. The chain couples TRBV7-3 to TRBJ1-2, with D uncertain. Trimming left V 7 bases short and J 2 bases short, with 11 bases between. Germline assignment: CDR1 SGHTA and CDR2 FQGTGA. CDR3 length: 13 amino acids.

This clone was detected once. V usage is TRBV9 and J usage is TRBJ1-3; 7 bases fit TRBD1. Losses at the gene ends were 3 bases for V and 0 bases for J; bases not matched to a gene: 3. Germline V gene lookup returns CDR1 SGDLS and CDR2 YYNGEE. The CDR3 consists of 15 residues. Written as DNA, the CDR3 is TGTGCCAGCAGCGGAACAGGGGACTCTGGAAACACCATATATTTT. Translation gives CASSGTGDSGNTIYF.

The chain carries TRBV7-9 and TRBJ1-4; 10 bases are a match to TRBD1. Germline CDR1 reads SEHNR; CDR2 reads FQNEAQ (reference sequence). This CDR3 spans 14 amino acids. With 4 bases clipped from V and 7 bases from J, the junction kept 3 bases outside the gene matches. Written as DNA, the CDR3 is TGTGCCAGCAGCTGGGGACAGGGGACTGAAAAACTGTTTTTT. Its protein is CASSWGQGTEKLFF.

A few counts support this clone. The chain employs TRBV7-2 and TRBJ1-4, with unresolved D. CDR1 SGHTA and CDR2 FQGNSA come from the germline V gene. CDR3 length: 11 amino acids. V lost 4 bases and J 8 bases, leaving 5 bases between the germline ends. The CDR3 DNA reads TGTGCCAGCAGCTCCCGGGAAAAACTGTTTTTT. Its translation: CASSSREKLFF.

The gene calls are TRBV14 and TRBJ1-1, with no clear D. V was pared by 4 bases and J by 1 base, with 7 bases between. CDR3 length equals 13 residues. Per the germline V gene, CDR1 is SGHDN and CDR2 is FVKESK. This CDR3 is CASSRLSNTEAFF. DNA of the CDR3: TGTGCCAGCAGCCGACTATCGAACACTGAAGCTTTCTTT.

This sequence joins TRBV2 and TRBJ1-5; D perhaps matches TRBD1 (6 bases). The CDR3 has 13 amino acids. Germline V gene sequence: CDR1 SNHLY, CDR2 FYNNEI. Trimming removed 5 bases at V and 3 bases at J, with 8 bases between. Here the CDR3 reads CASSRDTNQPQHF. The CDR3 region has the DNA TGTGCCAGCAGTCGGGACACCAATCAGCCCCAGCATTTT.

This clone was observed a few times. This chain connects TRBV2 to TRBJ2-2, with 9 bases matching TRBD1. Germline CDR1 SNHLY, CDR2 FYNNEI. V lost 6 bases to trimming and J lost 8 bases; unmatched junction nucleotides: 7. The CDR3 length is 14 residues. The CDR3 coding sequence is TGTGCCAGCAGCCGGACAGGGGCGCAGGGGGAGCTGTTTTTT. It yields the protein CASSRTGAQGELFF.

This clone occurred a few times. V and J are TRBV6-5 and TRBJ2-1; D possibly corresponds to TRBD2 (7 bases). CDR3 length equals 15 residues. The V gene's germline CDR1 is MNHEY and CDR2 SVGAGI. The V end was cut by 6 bases, the J end by 4 bases, with 16 bases between. CDR3 nucleotide sequence: TGTGCCAGCAGACAGGGAGGGGTCCTATACAATGAGCAGTTCTTC. Its translation: CASRQGGVLYNEQFF.

J is TRBJ1-2 and V is TRBV3-1 (or the pseudogene TRBV3-2); maybe TRBD1 (6 bases). This CDR3 is built from 15 residues. Germline V gene data show CDR1 as LGHDT and CDR2 as YNNKEL (reference sequence). Trimming cost V 1 base and J 3 bases, with 12 bases left between them. Here the CDR3 DNA reads TGTGCCAGCAGCCAAGGAAATGGGGGCTACTATGGCTACACCTTC. Its translation is CASSQGNGGYYGYTF.

This chain uses TRBV7-8 with TRBJ2-3; a possible D gene is TRBD1 (5 bases). The CDR3 runs to 17 residues. Trimming stripped 2 bases from V and 0 bases from J, with 15 bases between. The germline CDR1 and CDR2 sequences are SGHVS and FQNEAQ. CDR3 loop: CASSLILGASSTDTQYF. The CDR3, as DNA: TGTGCCAGCAGCTTAATTTTAGGGGCCTCTAGCACAGATACGCAGTATTTT.

The chain links TRBV7-3 to TRBJ2-1; 11 bases align to TRBD1. Germline V CDR1 and CDR2: SGHTA, FQGTGA. V dropped 4 bases and J dropped 6; count of bases not matched to a gene: 2. The CDR3 is 14 amino acids. CDR3 in amino acids: CASSSGQGANEQFF. CDR3 coding DNA: TGTGCCAGCAGCTCCGGACAGGGGGCCAATGAGCAGTTCTTC.

The J gene is TRBJ2-5, the V gene TRBV3-1 (or the pseudogene TRBV3-2); TRBD1 matches at 8 bases. Trimming cost V 2 bases and J 4 bases; bases outside gene matches: 3. Per the germline V gene, CDR1 is LGHDT and CDR2 is YNNKEL (reference sequence). The CDR3 is 14 amino acids. DNA of the CDR3: TGTGCCAGCAGCCAAAGGACAGGGACAGAGACCCAGTACTTC. Translation gives CASSQRTGTETQYF.

In DNA form, the CDR3 reads TGCGCCAGCAGCTATGGCGGTCCGGGGAGCTACACCTTC. The encoded protein is CASSYGGPGSYTF. V gene TRBV5-1 combines with J gene TRBJ1-2; D not resolved. Germline values: CDR1 SGHRS, CDR2 YFSETQ. The CDR3 spans 13 residues. V lost 3 bases to trimming and J lost 9 bases, with 15 bases between them.